Each of the 20 T cell receptor beta chains below was sequenced from the same sample in a study of T cell changes during pregnancy in multiple sclerosis. Assay used: immunoSEQ multiplex PCR; TCRdb lists only in-frame clones, some missing. The repertoire has roughly 70,000 clones, almost 95% of them found once; the top ten carry roughly 2.8%. This sample comprised peripheral blood, obtained in the third trimester of pregnancy. The receptors here all came from a female donor in good health, enrolled as a control in a pregnancy study.

The J gene is TRBJ2-7, the V gene TRBV14; TRBD1 might be the D (6 bases). The CDR3 length is 18 residues. Trimming shortened V by 1 base and J by 2 bases, and 21 bases separated the two germline ends. Germline CDR1 and CDR2: SGHDN and FVKESK. The CDR3 spells CASSQVQGSGVVAYEQYF. The DNA of the CDR3 is TGTGCCAGCAGCCAAGTGCAGGGGAGTGGAGTGGTTGCCTACGAGCAGTACTTC. Variable domain in full (rest from reference TRBV14 and TRBJ2-7): EAGVTQFPSHSVIEKGQTVTLRCDPISGHDNLYWYRRVMGKEIKFLLHFVKESKQDESGMPNNRFLAERTGGTYSTLKVQPAELEDSGVYFCASSQVQGSGVVAYEQYFGPGTRLTVT.

The count of this clone is one. The CDR3 loop is CASSPFQGVNSYEQYF. The CDR3 nucleotides are TGTGCCAGCTCACCCTTTCAGGGGGTAAACTCCTACGAGCAGTACTTC. The chain is built from TRBV18 and TRBJ2-7; 7 nucleotides line up with TRBD1. Germline loops: CDR1 KGHSH, CDR2 LQKENI. J was trimmed by 0 bases and V by 3 bases; bases with no gene match: 8. CDR3 length: 16 residues. The full variable domain, completed using reference TRBV18 and TRBJ2-7, is NAGVMQNPRHLVRRRGQEARLRCSPMKGHSHVYWYRQLPEEGLKFMVYLQKENIIDESGMPKERFSAEFPKEGPSILRIQQVVRGDSAAYFCASSPFQGVNSYEQYFGPGTRLTVT.

The V gene is TRBV28, the J gene TRBJ2-7, with D perhaps matching TRBD1 (5 bases). Trimming shortened V by 5 bases and J by 3 bases, and 17 bases separated the two germline ends. CDR1 is MDHEN and CDR2 is SYDVKM in the germline V gene. The CDR3 length is 15 residues. CDR3 DNA: TGTGCCAGCAGTCGAGTTGCAGGGCGGAACTACGAGCAGTACTTC. It translates to CASSRVAGRNYEQYF. Full variable domain (remainder filled in from reference TRBV28 and TRBJ2-7): DVKVTQSSRYLVKRTGEKVFLECVQDMDHENMFWYRQDPGLGLRLIYFSYDVKMKEKGDIPEGYSVSREKKERFSLILESASTNQTSMYLCASSRVAGRNYEQYFGPGTRLTVT.

The chain employs TRBV19 and TRBJ2-7; 9 nucleotides agree with TRBD1. In germline, CDR1 is LNHDA, CDR2 SQIVND (reference sequence). There are 15 residues in the CDR3. V was pared by 5 bases and J by 3 bases, with 8 bases of the junction left unmatched. The CDR3 DNA is TGTGCCAGTAGTCCCGGGACAGGGAAGGTCTACGAGCAGTACTTC. Protein sequence: CASSPGTGKVYEQYF.

This chain uses TRBV6-6 with TRBJ2-3; D unresolved. CDR3 length equals 14 residues. The V end was cut by 4 bases, the J end by 5 bases, with 13 bases between. Germline values: CDR1 MNHNY, CDR2 SVGAGI (reference sequence). Here the CDR3 DNA reads TGTGCCAGCAGTTCCGCGCCCGAGGTAGATACGCAGTATTTT. Amino acid sequence: CASSSAPEVDTQYF.

The rearrangement joins TRBV5-5 to TRBJ2-7, with D possibly being TRBD2 (5 bases). V lost 1 base and J lost 2, with 10 bases in between. This CDR3 has 14 amino acids. Germline assignment: CDR1 SGHKS and CDR2 YYEKEE (reference sequence). Here the CDR3 DNA reads TGTGCCAGCAGCTTGACCGGGATCCCCTACGAGCAGTACTTC. This codes for CASSLTGIPYEQYF.

This clone was recorded a few times. The CDR3: CASSAATGVGYTF. The CDR3 nucleotides read TGTGCCAGCAGCGCCGCGACAGGGGTTGGCTACACCTTC. The chain couples TRBV2 to TRBJ1-2, with TRBD1 identical over 8 bases. Germline V lookup: CDR1 SNHLY, CDR2 FYNNEI. CDR3 size: 13 residues. With 6 bases clipped from V and 7 bases from J, the junction kept 7 bases outside the gene matches.

V gene TRBV4-1 combines with J gene TRBJ1-6; D possibly corresponds to TRBD1 (5 bases). This CDR3 has 15 residues. In germline, CDR1 is MGHRA, CDR2 YSYEKL. V lost 1 base to trimming and J lost 10 bases, with 14 bases between them. The CDR3 here is CASSQAGRDRSPLHF. The CDR3 DNA reads as TGCGCCAGCAGCCAAGCGGGCAGGGATCGATCACCCCTCCACTTT.

CDR3 loop: CASSPGQGALRSQYF. The CDR3 region has the DNA TGTGCCAGCAGCCCCGGACAGGGGGCTCTCCGATCCCAGTACTTC. J is TRBJ2-5 and V is TRBV7-9, with 11 bases identical to TRBD1. Per the germline V gene, CDR1 is SEHNR and CDR2 is FQNEAQ (reference sequence). V lost 5 bases, J lost 9 bases, and 11 bases stayed unmatched. The CDR3 runs 15 residues.

A few counts support this clone. The CDR3 here is CASSLGQSTDTQYF. CDR3 sequence (DNA): TGCGCCAGCAGCTTGGGACAGAGCACAGATACGCAGTATTTT. J is TRBJ2-3 and V is TRBV5-1, with a weak D call TRBD1 (5 bases). The CDR3 runs 14 residues. Trimming took 0 bases from V and 0 from J, leaving 5 bases between them. In germline, CDR1 is SGHRS, CDR2 YFSETQ.

This chain links TRBV7-2 with TRBJ2-4; 13 positions match TRBD2. CDR1 and CDR2 from the germline V gene are SGHTA and FQGNSA. CDR3 length: 17 amino acids. After removal of 4 bases from V and 0 bases from J, the junction contained 3 bases not matched to a gene. CDR3 in amino acids: CASSSGLAGLAKNIQYF. CDR3 sequence (DNA): TGTGCCAGCAGCTCGGGACTAGCGGGACTAGCCAAAAACATTCAGTACTTC.

This clone was seen only once. The chain employs TRBV15 and TRBJ2-5; 7 bases are shared with TRBD2. The trim removed 0 bases at V and 5 bases at J, leaving 9 bases unmatched. Germline CDR1 and CDR2: LNHNV and YYDKDF (reference sequence). This CDR3 is built from 16 residues. In nucleotides, the CDR3 is TGTGCCACCAGCAGAGAGAGAAGCGGGGCGGGGGAGACCCAGTACTTC. This translates into CATSRERSGAGETQYF.

This chain uses TRBV7-7 with TRBJ2-7; 9 nucleotides align to TRBD1. The V segment lost 5 bases and the J segment 6 bases; nucleotides outside the gene matches: 11. This CDR3 contains 15 residues. Germline CDR1 SSHAT, CDR2 FNYEAQ (reference sequence). The CDR3 nucleotides are TGTGCCAGCAGCCTGATGCCGGGACAGGGCTCCGAGCAGTACTTC. The encoded protein is CASSLMPGQGSEQYF.

The rearrangement uses TRBV7-2 and TRBJ1-6, with D unclear. This CDR3 contains 11 residues. Trimming took off 5 bases at V and 10 bases at J, with 6 bases between the two ends. CDR1 and CDR2 (germline): SGHTA, FQGNSA. CDR3 DNA sequence: TGTGCCAGCAGCGAGAACTCACCCCTCCACTTT. Encoded protein: CASSENSPLHF.

A single count supports this clone. The CDR3 reads CASVFDRVNEQFF. The DNA for the CDR3 is TGTGCCAGTGTGTTTGACAGGGTCAATGAGCAGTTCTTC. The rearrangement links TRBV28 to TRBJ2-1; 7 nucleotides align to TRBD1. The CDR3 has 13 amino acids. Germline values: CDR1 MDHEN, CDR2 SYDVKM. After removal of 9 bases from V and 6 bases from J, the junction contained 8 bases not matched to a gene.

The chain recombines TRBV28 with TRBJ1-1; a weak D match, TRBD1 (5 bases). Trimming removed 5 bases from V and 2 bases from J, with 27 bases in between. Looked up from germline, CDR1 is MDHEN and CDR2 is SYDVKM. This CDR3 is 19 amino acids long. CDR3 nucleotides: TGTGCCAGCAGTCCGATCGGGTTGGGGAGGGGAGGACCCAACACTGAAGCTTTCTTT. The encoded protein is CASSPIGLGRGGPNTEAFF.

This clone appeared a single time. V and J are TRBV7-3 and TRBJ1-1; TRBD1 matches 8 bases. The germline CDR1 and CDR2 sequences are SGHTA and FQGTGA. The CDR3 is 15 residues long. With V trimmed by 4 bases and J by 0 bases, 4 bases remained unmatched. CDR3 sequence: CASSSDRGLNTEAFF. CDR3 DNA sequence: TGTGCCAGCAGCTCTGACAGGGGTTTGAACACTGAAGCTTTCTTT.

This chain connects TRBV6-5 to TRBJ1-2, with D perhaps matching TRBD1 (5 bases). The CDR3 has 13 residues. The V gene lost 6 bases and the J gene lost 8 bases, with 16 bases spanning the gap. CDR1 is MNHEY and CDR2 is SVGAGI in the germline V gene. The CDR3 sequence is CASSYTGPWGYTF. The CDR3 coding sequence is TGTGCCAGCAGCTATACAGGCCCGTGGGGCTACACCTTC.

With respect to this clone: Germline and junction disagree at one end, which may indicate a read error. Written as DNA, the CDR3 is TGTGCTAGCAGCCGGACAGGCACAGATACGCAGTATTTT. Amino acid sequence: CASSRTGTDTQYF. This chain uses TRBV7-7 with TRBJ2-3; D is possibly TRBD1 (6 bases). The germline CDR1 and CDR2 sequences are SSHAT and FNYEAQ (reference sequence). This CDR3 is 13 amino acids long.

V gene TRBV6-1 combines with J gene TRBJ1-4; 10 bases line up with TRBD1. Germline V gene sequence: CDR1 MNHNS, CDR2 SASEGT. The CDR3 consists of 15 residues. V shed 0 bases and J 8 bases; nucleotides not matched to a gene: 3. The DNA for the CDR3 is TGTGCCAGCAGTGAAGCCGGGACAGGGGCAGAAAAACTGTTTTTT. As protein: CASSEAGTGAEKLFF.